This T cell receptor beta chain was captured in a study of T cells in Graves' hyperthyroidism and ophthalmopathy. Hyperthyroidism patients were newly diagnosed, had disease duration under 2 months, and were aged 18 to 65 years. Clinical symptoms, serum thyroxine, TRAb, thyroid ultrasound and orbital computed tomography informed diagnoses. This clonotype was seen repeatedly, ten times or more. RNA transcripts were the template for amplifying TCR beta CDR3 regions. The TCR CDR3 first-round RT-PCR relied on the HTBI primer set. MiXCR was run by TCRdb on the multiplex PCR reads, yielding one entry per CDR3 protein. This sample has about 550,000 distinct CDR3 sequences; 20% to 25% occur once, and the top ten carry more than 25%. The sequenced sample was blood. This TCR came from a man aged 18-30 years with Graves' hyperthyroidism.

The CDR3: CASSYGRKGGPLGNTIYF. The CDR3 region has the DNA TGTGCCAGCAGTTACGGGCGGAAGGGGGGGCCCTTGGGAAACACCATATATTTT. The chain carries TRBV6-2 or TRBV6-3 and TRBJ1-3; perhaps TRBD1 as D (6 bases). Germline CDR1 reads MNHEY; CDR2 reads SVGEGT. The germline V and J ends were trimmed by 2 bases and 4 bases, with 21 bases remaining between them. This CDR3 contains 18 residues.